These T cell receptor beta chains were read from a single sample in a study of blood T cells in healthy people across ages. TCRdb processed the 5' RACE reads anew with MiXCR; each CDR3 protein has one entry. The data hold some 1.5 million distinct CDR3 sequences, with 28% observed a single time. The sequenced material came from blood. The source of these receptors is a woman in her twenties or thirties in good health. Both conserved end residues are part of each CDR3. The D gene is left open where the match is weak. Not all rows give a size; the values are once, few, many and, for expanded clones, a class.

clone_size j_call v_call d_call cdr3_aa cdr3_nt
NA TRBJ1-1 TRBV27 NA CASSIGGRNPEAFF TGTGCCAGCAGTATAGGGGGGCGAAACCCTGAAGCTTTCTTT
many TRBJ1-2 TRBV29-1 TRBD1 CSVPGTDYGYTF TGCAGCGTCCCCGGGACAGACTATGGCTACACCTTC
few TRBJ1-2 TRBV7-9 NA CASSLDVWGYTF TGTGCCAGCAGCTTAGACGTTTGGGGCTACACCTTC
few TRBJ1-1 TRBV20-1 NA CSARHSGRDGTEAFF TGCAGTGCTAGACATTCCGGCAGGGATGGCACTGAAGCTTTCTTT
few TRBJ1-4 TRBV9 TRBD1 CASSELQGQGYEKLFF TGTGCCAGCAGCGAGCTTCAGGGACAGGGGTATGAAAAACTGTTTTTT
few TRBJ2-5 TRBV29-1 NA CSVARKGKETQYF TGCAGCGTTGCTCGGAAGGGAAAAGAGACCCAGTACTTC
NA TRBJ2-1 TRBV4-1 TRBD2 CASSSTSGGNNERFF TGCGCCAGCAGCTCCACTAGCGGGGGTAACAATGAGCGGTTCTTC
many TRBJ2-1 TRBV29-1 TRBD2 CSGKLAGGNNEQFF TGCAGCGGTAAACTAGCGGGAGGGAACAATGAGCAGTTCTTC
few TRBJ2-7 TRBV6-6 NA CASSHGVEEGYEQYF TGTGCCAGCAGTCACGGGGTAGAAGAGGGCTACGAGCAGTACTTC
few TRBJ1-6 TRBV25-1 NA CASTDSGNSPLHF TGTGCCAGCACCGACAGTGGAAATTCACCCCTCCACTTT
many TRBJ2-3 TRBV6-5 TRBD2 CASSNIAGGLDTQYF TGTGCCAGCAGTAATATAGCGGGGGGGCTTGATACGCAGTATTTT
NA TRBJ1-4 TRBV12-3/TRBV12-4 NA CASSLAQGSRSVREKLFF TGTGCCAGCAGTTTAGCCCAGGGTTCAAGGTCTGTGCGGGAAAAACTGTTTTTT
NA TRBJ2-1 TRBV5-1 TRBD2 CASSFVGLAGFNEQFF TGCGCCAGCAGCTTTGTGGGACTAGCGGGATTCAATGAGCAGTTCTTC
few TRBJ2-7 TRBV11-2 NA CASSLSSQHEQYF TGTGCCAGCAGCTTGAGTAGCCAGCACGAGCAGTACTTC
NA TRBJ2-7 TRBV7-9 NA CANSLGNSNSYEQYF TGTGCCAACAGTCTGGGGAATTCAAACTCCTACGAGCAGTACTTC
few TRBJ2-2 TRBV2 NA CASKENTGELFF TGTGCCAGCAAGGAGAACACCGGGGAGCTGTTTTTT
NA TRBJ1-2 TRBV3-1 NA CASSQDPTSPDYGYTF TGTGCCAGCAGCCAAGATCCCACCAGCCCCGATTATGGCTACACCTTC
many TRBJ2-7 TRBV7-9 NA CASSPPRTGPATYEQYF TGTGCCAGCAGCCCCCCCAGGACGGGCCCAGCCACCTACGAGCAGTACTTC
NA TRBJ2-7 TRBV24-1 NA CATHLKGGSTGECYEQYF TGTGCCACCCACCTTAAAGGAGGGTCCACAGGGGAATGCTACGAGCAGTACTTC
NA TRBJ2-3 TRBV10-2 NA CASSESGQVTDTQYF TGCGCCAGCAGTGAGTCTGGACAAGTCACAGATACGCAGTATTTT
many TRBJ2-1 TRBV7-3 NA CASSPRGAGRDEQFF TGTGCCAGCAGCCCCCGAGGGGCAGGTCGGGATGAGCAGTTCTTC
few TRBJ1-5 TRBV6-6 TRBD1 CASSYRQGDNQPQHF TGTGCCAGCAGTTACCGACAGGGCGACAATCAGCCCCAGCATTTT
NA TRBJ1-1 TRBV5-1 NA CASSLTAWGDTEAFF TGCGCCAGCAGCTTGACAGCCTGGGGTGACACTGAAGCTTTCTTT
few TRBJ2-1 TRBV12-3/TRBV12-4 TRBD2 CVSSWASGGDEQFF TGTGTCAGCAGTTGGGCTAGCGGGGGGGATGAGCAGTTCTTC
NA TRBJ2-1 TRBV12-3/TRBV12-4 TRBD1 CASSHRTGDYNEQFF TGTGCCAGCAGTCATCGGACAGGGGACTACAATGAGCAGTTCTTC
NA TRBJ2-3 TRBV18 NA CASSQGSWDTQYF TGTGCCAGCTCACAAGGGAGCTGGGATACGCAGTATTTT
NA TRBJ2-3 TRBV4-2 TRBD2 CASSQDTGLAPTDTQYF TGTGCCAGCAGCCAAGATACGGGACTAGCCCCCACAGATACGCAGTATTTT
few TRBJ2-5 TRBV9 TRBD2 CASSPRPGTSGGEQETQYF TGTGCCAGCAGCCCCCGTCCCGGGACTAGCGGGGGGGAGCAAGAGACCCAGTACTTC
NA TRBJ2-5 TRBV12-5 NA CASGLVDFGTQYF TGTGCTAGTGGTTTGGTGGACTTCGGGACCCAGTACTTC
few TRBJ2-1 TRBV24-1 TRBD2 CATSAPRLAGGNEQFF TGTGCCACCAGTGCCCCCCGGCTAGCGGGGGGTAATGAGCAGTTCTTC
NA TRBJ2-1 TRBV5-1 NA CASSFRTLMDEQFF TGCGCCAGCAGCTTCCGAACTCTGATGGATGAGCAGTTCTTC
NA TRBJ1-2 TRBV10-3 NA CAISESGQKNYGYTF TGTGCCATCAGTGAGTCTGGACAAAAGAACTATGGCTACACCTTC
few TRBJ1-4 TRBV20-1 NA CSARGGVDEKLFF TGCAGTGCTAGAGGTGGGGTCGATGAAAAACTGTTTTTT
many TRBJ2-1 TRBV7-6 NA CASSWGGWRDEQFF TGTGCCAGCAGCTGGGGCGGCTGGAGGGATGAGCAGTTCTTC
few TRBJ2-1 TRBV4-2 TRBD2 CASSRDSGGGYNEQFF TGTGCCAGCAGCCGGGATAGCGGGGGGGGCTACAATGAGCAGTTCTTC
NA TRBJ1-1 TRBV12-3/TRBV12-4 TRBD1 CASKGDRGNTEAFF TGTGCCAGCAAGGGGGACAGGGGAAACACTGAAGCTTTCTTT
many TRBJ2-7 TRBV7-3 TRBD1 CASSHKGGGEQYF TGTGCCAGCAGCCATAAAGGGGGCGGCGAGCAGTACTTC
NA TRBJ2-7 TRBV20-1 NA CSARDLSGSAYEQYF TGCAGTGCTAGAGATCTCAGCGGATCTGCCTACGAGCAGTACTTC
few TRBJ1-5 TRBV12-3/TRBV12-4 TRBD1 CASSTGTGYQPQHF TGTGCCAGCAGTACCGGGACAGGGTATCAGCCCCAGCATTTT
NA TRBJ1-1 TRBV11-2 NA CASIGRTMNTEAFF TGTGCCAGCATAGGGCGCACAATGAACACTGAAGCTTTCTTT
few TRBJ2-2 TRBV15 NA CATSPGVSTGTGELFF TGTGCCACCAGCCCCGGAGTTTCCACCGGCACCGGGGAGCTGTTTTTT
NA TRBJ2-4 TRBV7-9 NA CASSLSPHEGSYGQYF TGTGCCAGCAGCTTAAGCCCCCACGAGGGTTCCTACGGGCAGTACTTC
NA TRBJ1-1 TRBV7-2 NA CASSLGQSHLEAFF TGTGCCAGCAGCTTAGGACAGAGCCATCTAGAAGCTTTCTTT
NA TRBJ2-1 TRBV5-1 NA CASSPRQVPQDEQFF TGCGCCAGCAGCCCCCGACAGGTACCCCAGGATGAGCAGTTCTTC
NA TRBJ2-7 TRBV5-1 NA CASSLDQVREDEQYF TGCGCCAGCAGCTTGGATCAGGTCAGGGAAGACGAGCAGTACTTC
NA TRBJ1-1 TRBV18 NA CASSPPQGNTEAFF TGTGCCAGCTCACCACCGCAGGGAAACACTGAAGCTTTCTTT